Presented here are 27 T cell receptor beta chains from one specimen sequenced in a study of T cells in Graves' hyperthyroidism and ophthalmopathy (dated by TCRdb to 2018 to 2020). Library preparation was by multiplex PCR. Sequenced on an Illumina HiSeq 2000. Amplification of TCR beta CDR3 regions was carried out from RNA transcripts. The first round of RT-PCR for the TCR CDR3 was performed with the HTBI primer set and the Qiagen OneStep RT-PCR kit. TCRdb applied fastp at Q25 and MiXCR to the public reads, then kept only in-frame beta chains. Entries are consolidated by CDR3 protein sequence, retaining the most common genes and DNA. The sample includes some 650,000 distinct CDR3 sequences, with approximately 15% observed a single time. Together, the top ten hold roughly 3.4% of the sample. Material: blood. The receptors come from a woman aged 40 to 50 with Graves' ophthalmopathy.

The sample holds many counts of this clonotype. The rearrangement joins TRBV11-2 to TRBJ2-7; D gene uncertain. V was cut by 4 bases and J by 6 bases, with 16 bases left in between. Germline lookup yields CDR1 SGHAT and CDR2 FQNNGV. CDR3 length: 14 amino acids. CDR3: CASSSLRSGREQYF. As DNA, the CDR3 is TGTGCCAGCAGCTCCCTTAGGTCTGGGCGCGAGCAGTACTTC.

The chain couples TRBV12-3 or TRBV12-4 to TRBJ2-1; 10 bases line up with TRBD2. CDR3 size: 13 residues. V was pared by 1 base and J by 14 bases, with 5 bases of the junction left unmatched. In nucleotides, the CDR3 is TGTGCCAGCAGTTTAGGGGTAGCGGGGGGAGAGTTCTTC. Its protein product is CASSLGVAGGEFF.

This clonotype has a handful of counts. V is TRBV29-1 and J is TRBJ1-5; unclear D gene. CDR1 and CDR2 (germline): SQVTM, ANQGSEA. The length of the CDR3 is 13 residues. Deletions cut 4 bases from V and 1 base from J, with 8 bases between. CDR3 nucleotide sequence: TGCAGCGTTGTTTTGGGCAGCAATCAGCCCCAGCATTTT. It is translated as CSVVLGSNQPQHF.

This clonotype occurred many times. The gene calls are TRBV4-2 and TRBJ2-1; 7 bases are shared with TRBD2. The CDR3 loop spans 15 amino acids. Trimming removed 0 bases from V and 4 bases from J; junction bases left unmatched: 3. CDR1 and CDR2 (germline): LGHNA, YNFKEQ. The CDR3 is CASSQERTRYNEQFF. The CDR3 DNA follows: TGTGCCAGCAGCCAAGAGAGGACTAGATACAATGAGCAGTTCTTC.

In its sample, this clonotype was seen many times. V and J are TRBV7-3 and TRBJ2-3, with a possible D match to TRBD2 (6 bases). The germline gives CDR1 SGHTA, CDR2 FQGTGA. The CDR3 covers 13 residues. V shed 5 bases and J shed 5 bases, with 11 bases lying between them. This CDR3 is CASSGNGGDTQYF. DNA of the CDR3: TGTGCCAGCAGCGGAAACGGGGGAGATACGCAGTATTTT. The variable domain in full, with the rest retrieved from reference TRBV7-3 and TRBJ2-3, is GAGVSQTPSNKVTEKGKYVELRCDPISGHTALYWYRQSLGQGPEFLIYFQGTGAADDSGLPNDRFFAVRPEGSVSTLKIQRTERGDSAVYLCASSGNGGDTQYFGPGTRLTVL.

CDR3 sequence: CASTPGAGSYEQFF. CDR3 DNA: TGTGCCAGCACCCCGGGGGCAGGCTCCTACGAGCAGTTCTTC. The chain uses TRBV5-6 and TRBJ2-7; D tentatively reads TRBD1 or TRBD2 (6 bases each). The J call may be wrong; the DNA end is better matched by TRBJ2-1. CDR3 length: 14 amino acids. CDR1 is SGHDT, CDR2 YYEEEE, per germline.

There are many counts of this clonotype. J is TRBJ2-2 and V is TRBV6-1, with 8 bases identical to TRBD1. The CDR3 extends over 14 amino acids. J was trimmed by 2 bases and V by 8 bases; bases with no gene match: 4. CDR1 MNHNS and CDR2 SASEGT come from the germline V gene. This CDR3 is CASSDRGNTGELFF. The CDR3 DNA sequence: TGTGCCAGCTCCGACAGGGGTAACACCGGGGAGCTGTTTTTT.

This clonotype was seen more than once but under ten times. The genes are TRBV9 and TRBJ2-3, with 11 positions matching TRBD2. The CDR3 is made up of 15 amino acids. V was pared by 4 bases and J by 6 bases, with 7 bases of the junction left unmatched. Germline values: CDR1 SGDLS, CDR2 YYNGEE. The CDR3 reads CASSPVRTSGDTQYF. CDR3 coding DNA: TGTGCCAGCAGCCCAGTGAGGACTAGCGGGGATACGCAGTATTTT.

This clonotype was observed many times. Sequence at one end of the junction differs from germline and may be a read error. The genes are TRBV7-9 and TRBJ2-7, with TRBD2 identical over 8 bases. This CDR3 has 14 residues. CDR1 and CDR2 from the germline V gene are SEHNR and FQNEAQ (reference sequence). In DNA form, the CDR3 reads TGTGCCAGCAGCGTAGCGGGGAAAGTCTACGAGCAGTACTTC. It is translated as CASSVAGKVYEQYF.

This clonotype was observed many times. The CDR3 loop reads CASKEGGPYTGELFF. In DNA form, the CDR3 reads TGTGCCAGCAAGGAGGGAGGGCCCTATACCGGGGAGCTGTTTTTT. The V call is TRBV28, the J call TRBJ2-2; TRBD2 aligns across 7 bases. CDR3 size: 15 residues. CDR1 and CDR2 from the germline V gene are MDHEN and SYDVKM. V gave up 7 bases and J gave up 5 bases; unmatched junction bases: 10.

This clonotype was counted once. CDR3 bases: TGTGCCAGCAGCTTAGCAAGACCAGGGGTCAACACTGAAGCTTTCTTT. Translated, it gives CASSLARPGVNTEAFF. The J gene is TRBJ1-1, the V gene TRBV7-9; D might be TRBD1 (6 bases). Germline V gene sequence: CDR1 SEHNR, CDR2 FQNEAQ (reference sequence). The CDR3 has 16 residues. V was shortened by 0 bases and J by 2 bases, with 13 bases between the two germline ends.

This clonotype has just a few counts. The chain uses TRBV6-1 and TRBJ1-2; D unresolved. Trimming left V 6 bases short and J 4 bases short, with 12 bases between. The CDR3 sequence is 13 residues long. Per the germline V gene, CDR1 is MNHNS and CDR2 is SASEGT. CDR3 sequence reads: CASSQLEGYGYTF. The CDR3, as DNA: TGTGCCAGCAGCCAACTGGAAGGCTATGGCTACACCTTC.

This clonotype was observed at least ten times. The CDR3: CASSLRGSYEQYF. As DNA, the CDR3 is TGTGCCAGCAGTTTGAGAGGATCCTACGAGCAGTACTTC. The chain uses TRBV12-3 or TRBV12-4 and TRBJ2-7, with D unclear. The CDR3 contains 13 residues. The ends were cut back, 3 bases at V and 1 base at J, with 7 bases in the middle.

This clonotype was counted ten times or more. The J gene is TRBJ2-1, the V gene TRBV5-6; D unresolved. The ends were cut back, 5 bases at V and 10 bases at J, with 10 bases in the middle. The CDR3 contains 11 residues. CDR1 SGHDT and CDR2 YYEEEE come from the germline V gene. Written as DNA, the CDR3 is TGTGCCAGCAGTAGAGTGGACGAGCAGTTCTTC. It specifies CASSRVDEQFF.

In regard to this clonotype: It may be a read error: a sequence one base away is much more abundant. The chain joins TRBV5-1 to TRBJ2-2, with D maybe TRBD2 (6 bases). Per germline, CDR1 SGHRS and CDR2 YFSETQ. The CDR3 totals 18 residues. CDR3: CASSLTRQSGIGTGGLFF. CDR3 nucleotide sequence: TGCGCCAGCAGCCTTACCCGACAGTCAGGGATCGGCACCGGGGGGCTGTTTTTT. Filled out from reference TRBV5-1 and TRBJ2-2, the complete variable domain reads KAGVTQTPRYLIKTRGQQVTLSCSPISGHRSVSWYQQTPGQGLQFLFEYFSETQRNKGNFPGRFSGRQFSNSRSEMNVSTLELGDSALYLCASSLTRQSGIGTGGLFFGEGSRLTVL.

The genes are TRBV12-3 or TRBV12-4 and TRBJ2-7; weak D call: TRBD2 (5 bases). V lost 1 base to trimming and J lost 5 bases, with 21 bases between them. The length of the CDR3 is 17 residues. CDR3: CASSLGEPGFLPNEQYF. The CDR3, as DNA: TGTGCCAGCAGTTTAGGGGAGCCGGGGTTTCTTCCAAACGAGCAGTACTTC.

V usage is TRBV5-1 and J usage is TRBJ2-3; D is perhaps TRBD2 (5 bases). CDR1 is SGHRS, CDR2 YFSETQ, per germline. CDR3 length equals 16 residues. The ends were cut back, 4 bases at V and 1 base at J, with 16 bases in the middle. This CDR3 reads CASSRVASSRTDTQYF. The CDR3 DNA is TGCGCCAGCAGCCGCGTGGCTAGCTCCCGCACAGATACGCAGTATTTT.

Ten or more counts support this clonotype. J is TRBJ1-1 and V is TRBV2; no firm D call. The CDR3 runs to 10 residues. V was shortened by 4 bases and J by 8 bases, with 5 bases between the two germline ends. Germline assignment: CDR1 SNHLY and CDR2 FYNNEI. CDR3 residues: CASSGREAFF. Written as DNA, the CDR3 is TGTGCCAGCAGTGGCAGGGAAGCTTTCTTT.

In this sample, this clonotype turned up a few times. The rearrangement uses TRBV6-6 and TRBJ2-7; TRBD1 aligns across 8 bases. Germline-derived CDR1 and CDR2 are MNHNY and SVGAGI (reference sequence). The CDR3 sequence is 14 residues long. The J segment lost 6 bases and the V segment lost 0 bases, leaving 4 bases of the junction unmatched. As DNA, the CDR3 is TGTGCCAGCAGTTACTCCGGACAGGGCTCCGAGCAGTACTTC. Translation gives CASSYSGQGSEQYF.

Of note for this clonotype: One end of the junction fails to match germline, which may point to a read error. Written as DNA, the CDR3 is TGTGCCAGCAGCTTCCACGACAGGGGCCCTGAGGCTTTCTTT. This codes for CASSFHDRGPEAFF. V is TRBV7-9 and J is TRBJ1-1, with 8 bases that match TRBD1. The CDR3 consists of 14 residues. Germline CDR1 reads SEHNR; CDR2 reads FQNEAQ (reference sequence).

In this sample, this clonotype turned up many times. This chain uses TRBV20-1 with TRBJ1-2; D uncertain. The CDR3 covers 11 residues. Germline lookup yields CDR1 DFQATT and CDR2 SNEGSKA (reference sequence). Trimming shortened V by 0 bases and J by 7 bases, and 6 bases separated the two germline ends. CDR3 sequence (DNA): TGCAGTGCTAGAGAGGACGCTGGCTACACCTTC. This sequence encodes CSAREDAGYTF.

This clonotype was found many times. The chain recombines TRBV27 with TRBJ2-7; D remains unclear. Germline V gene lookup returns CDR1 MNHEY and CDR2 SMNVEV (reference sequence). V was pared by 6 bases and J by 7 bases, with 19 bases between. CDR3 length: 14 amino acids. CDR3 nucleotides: TGTGCCAGCAGAACGCCAATGAACTTTGGAGAGCAGTACTTC. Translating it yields CASRTPMNFGEQYF.

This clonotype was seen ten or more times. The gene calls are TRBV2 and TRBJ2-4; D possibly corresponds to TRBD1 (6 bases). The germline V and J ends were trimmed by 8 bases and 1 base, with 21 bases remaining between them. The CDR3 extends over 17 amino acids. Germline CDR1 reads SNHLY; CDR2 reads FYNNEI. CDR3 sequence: CASRGGGITWAKNIQYF. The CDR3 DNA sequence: TGTGCCAGCCGTGGGGGCGGTATAACTTGGGCCAAAAACATTCAGTACTTC.

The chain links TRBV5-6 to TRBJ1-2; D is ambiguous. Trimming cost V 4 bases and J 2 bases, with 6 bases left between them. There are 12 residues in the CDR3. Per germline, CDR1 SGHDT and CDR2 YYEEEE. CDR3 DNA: TGTGCCAGCAGCGCTGTCAACTATGGCTACACCTTC. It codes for CASSAVNYGYTF.

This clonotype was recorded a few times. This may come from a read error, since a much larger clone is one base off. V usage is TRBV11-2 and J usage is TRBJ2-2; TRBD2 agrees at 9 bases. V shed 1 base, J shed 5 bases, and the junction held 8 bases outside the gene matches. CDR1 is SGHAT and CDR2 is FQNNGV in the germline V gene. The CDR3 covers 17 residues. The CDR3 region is CASSLGTSESRTGELFF. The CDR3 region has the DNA TGTGCCAGCAGCTTAGGGACTAGCGAGAGCCGGACCGGGGAGCTGTTTTTT.

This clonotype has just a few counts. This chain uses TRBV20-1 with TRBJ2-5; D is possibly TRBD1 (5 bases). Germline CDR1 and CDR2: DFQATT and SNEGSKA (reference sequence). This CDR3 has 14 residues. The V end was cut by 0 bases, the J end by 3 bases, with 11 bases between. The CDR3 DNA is TGCAGTGCTAGAGAACCCCAAGGGGAAGAGACCCAGTACTTC. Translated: CSAREPQGEETQYF.

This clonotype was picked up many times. CDR3 loop: CASSATGTVTGELFF. CDR3 nucleotides: TGCGCCAGCAGCGCTACCGGGACAGTCACCGGGGAGCTGTTTTTT. This rearrangement joins TRBV5-1 to TRBJ2-2; 7 bases are a match to TRBD1. Losses at the gene ends were 4 bases for V and 4 bases for J; bases not matched to a gene: 7. The CDR3 is made up of 15 amino acids. Germline CDR1 and CDR2: SGHRS and YFSETQ.